This TCR beta chain appears in the sequencing data of a study of molecular identifiers for immune sequencing clone quantification. Notes on the study in general: It was shown that clones above 20 RNA copies held over 98% of effector molecules, but under 1% in naive cells. Clone sizes could be underestimated for highly expanded clones when identical TCR molecules share a barcode.

CDR1 and CDR2 (germline): LNHDA, SQIVND (reference sequence). The V end was cut by 1 base, the J end by 7 bases, with 10 bases between. The CDR3 contains 13 residues. Comments on this clonotype: The antigen is not known. Since the CDR3 does not end with the conserved phenylalanine or tryptophan, this likely comes from a read error.

Generation of bulk TCR libraries relied on previously described methods and listed TCR primers. TCRdb reprocessed the PCR reads via MiXCR and lists one record per CDR3 protein. The sample includes about 630,000 distinct CDR3 sequences, 25% of them seen just once. CD8+CD4-CCR7+CD45RA+ sorting gave the naive CD8 T cells. V usage is TRBV19 and J usage is TRBJ1-1; D is unresolved. Sequenced: naive CD8+ T cells from blood, with Jurkat cell RNA spiked in. Subset here: FACS-sorted CD8+CD4-CCR7+CD45RA+ naive T cells. The receptor was isolated from a human donor in good health. Some libraries in this study had Jurkat cell RNA spiked in. CDR3 sequence: CASSIGQSREAFV. The CDR3 DNA reads as TGTGCCAGTAGTATAGGGCAAAGCCGTGAAGCTTTCGTT.